Below, 4 T cell receptor beta chains from the same sample are listed, as sequenced in a study of cytomegalovirus exposure and HLA in healthy donors. The PCR contained 60 Vbeta and 13 Jbeta primers. The table came from immunoSEQ multiplex PCR; TCRdb's copy has only in-frame clones and leaves some out. The sample lists about 110,000 clones; around 80% were seen once. Sequencing was done on a sample of PBMCs. These TCRs come from a man aged 25-45 years in good health and CMV-seropositive.

This clone was counted once. The chain couples TRBV2 to TRBJ2-5; 7 nucleotides match TRBD2. The germline V gene has CDR1 SNHLY and CDR2 FYNNEI. The CDR3 has 15 amino acids. V lost 5 bases and J lost 1; bases outside the gene matches: 7. The CDR3 sequence: CASSPREETQETQYF. The CDR3 DNA is TGTGCCAGCAGTCCCCGGGAGGAGACCCAAGAGACCCAGTACTTC.

The genes are TRBV2 and TRBJ2-1; D ambiguous. The germline V and J ends were trimmed by 2 bases and 5 bases, with 4 bases remaining between them. There are 12 residues in the CDR3. Germline assignment: CDR1 SNHLY and CDR2 FYNNEI. The CDR3 nucleotides read TGTGCCAGCAGTGAACTTCACAATGAGCAGTTCTTC. Its protein product is CASSELHNEQFF.

The chain carries TRBV5-1 and TRBJ2-3; tentative D call: TRBD2 (5 bases). From germline, CDR1 is SGHRS and CDR2 YFSETQ. The V end was cut by 0 bases, the J end by 5 bases, with 7 bases between. This CDR3 contains 13 residues. The DNA for the CDR3 is TGCGCCAGCAGCTTGGACCGGGGAGATACGCAGTATTTT. It specifies CASSLDRGDTQYF.

The chain uses TRBV5-4 and TRBJ2-3, with 7 nucleotides matching TRBD1. The ends lost 4 bases at V and 6 bases at J; junction bases unmatched: 5. There are 13 residues in the CDR3. Germline CDR1 reads SGHNT; CDR2 reads YYREEE (reference sequence). CDR3 nucleotides: TGTGCCAGCAGCCCCCGACAGGGCGATACGCAGTATTTT. This translates into CASSPRQGDTQYF.